The next 18 T cell receptor beta chains were all read from a single sample in a study of siplizumab effects on memory and regulatory T cells. Generated by immunoSEQ multiplex PCR, the TCRdb table keeps only in-frame clones and is missing some. The sample contains approximately 91,000 clones, about 95% of which appear only once. Sequenced material: CD8+ T cells sorted from blood. These receptors were obtained from a human donor in good health.

A note on this clone: Because the CDR3's place on the DNA is in doubt, the DNA is left out and the CDR3 is given as listed by TCRdb. CDR3 in amino acids: CASSTRVARGAGLGGELFF. The V call is TRBV21-1, the J call TRBJ2-2. TRBV21-1 is a pseudogene segment. A total of 19 residues make up the CDR3, ends included.

The chain carries TRBV19 and TRBJ2-1; D perhaps matches TRBD2 (7 bases). The germline gives CDR1 LNHDA, CDR2 SQIVND (reference sequence). V gave up 8 bases and J gave up 4 bases, with 21 bases separating them. CDR3 size: 16 residues. This chain's CDR3 is CASARGAEGGYNEQFF. CDR3 nucleotides: TGTGCCAGTGCCCGGGGCGCGGAGGGGGGGTACAATGAGCAGTTCTTC. The full variable domain, its missing parts supplied by reference TRBV19 and TRBJ2-1, is DGGITQSPKYLFRKEGQNVTLSCEQNLNHDAMYWYRQDPGQGLRLIYYSQIVNDFQKGDIAEGYSVSREKKESFPLTVTSAQKNPTAFYLCASARGAEGGYNEQFFGPGTRLTVL.

The V gene is TRBV6-5, the J gene TRBJ1-5; D uncertain. Trimming cost V 6 bases and J 4 bases, with 10 bases left between them. CDR1 and CDR2 from the germline V gene are MNHEY and SVGAGI. This CDR3 contains 13 residues. Here the CDR3 DNA reads TGTGCCAGCAGGCGTGGGAGTAATCAGCCCCAGCATTTT. This encodes CASRRGSNQPQHF.

The gene calls are TRBV9 and TRBJ2-3, with D hard to call. CDR1 and CDR2 (germline): SGDLS, YYNGEE. Trimming stripped 0 bases from V and 2 bases from J, with 7 bases between. The CDR3 contains 14 residues. The CDR3 region has the DNA TGTGCCAGCAGCGTAGCTTCGGACACAGATACGCAGTATTTT. Its translation: CASSVASDTDTQYF.

This sequence joins TRBV7-2 and TRBJ1-6, with D maybe TRBD1 (5 bases). The CDR3 extends over 12 amino acids. Germline CDR1 SGHTA, CDR2 FQGNSA. With 5 bases removed from V and 13 bases from J, the gap between germline ends came to 12 bases. Here the CDR3 DNA reads TGTGCCAGCAGCCACTCGGGGGGTCCCCTCCACTTT. This codes for CASSHSGGPLHF.

The J gene is TRBJ1-2, the V gene TRBV28, with D perhaps matching TRBD1 (6 bases). Germline-derived CDR1 and CDR2 are MDHEN and SYDVKM. There are 18 residues in the CDR3. Trimming took 1 base from V and 0 from J, leaving 18 bases between them. In nucleotides, the CDR3 is TGTGCCAGCAGTTTATACCACAGGGAACACCTAGCTAACTATGGCTACACCTTC. It translates to CASSLYHREHLANYGYTF.

The chain uses TRBV29-1 and TRBJ2-7; maybe TRBD2 (5 bases). The V gene lost 3 bases and the J gene lost 0 bases, with 15 bases spanning the gap. The CDR3 runs to 15 residues. The germline CDR1 and CDR2 sequences are SQVTM and ANQGSEA. The CDR3 sequence is CSVDGVGVYSYEQYF. The CDR3 DNA is TGCAGCGTTGATGGGGTGGGAGTCTACTCCTACGAGCAGTACTTC.

The rearrangement links TRBV19 to TRBJ1-4; unclear D gene. CDR1 and CDR2 from the germline V gene are LNHDA and SQIVND (reference sequence). Deletions cut 6 bases from V and 6 bases from J, with 17 bases between. The CDR3 runs to 15 residues. The DNA of the CDR3 is TGTGCCAGTAGACCCTGGGCCAGCCTTGATGAAAAACTGTTTTTT. Translation: CASRPWASLDEKLFF.

J is TRBJ2-7 and V is TRBV18, with D perhaps matching TRBD2 (5 bases). The CDR3 consists of 14 residues. Trimming took 4 bases from V and 3 from J, leaving 13 bases between them. CDR1 KGHSH and CDR2 LQKENI come from the germline V gene. The CDR3 nucleotides read TGTGCCAGCTCACAACTAGAATCTAACTACGAGCAGTACTTC. Protein sequence: CASSQLESNYEQYF. Drawing the rest from reference TRBV18 and TRBJ2-7, the complete variable domain is NAGVMQNPRHLVRRRGQEARLRCSPMKGHSHVYWYRQLPEEGLKFMVYLQKENIIDESGMPKERFSAEFPKEGPSILRIQQVVRGDSAAYFCASSQLESNYEQYFGPGTRLTVT.

The rearrangement uses TRBV5-8 and TRBJ2-7, with a possible D match to TRBD1 (6 bases). With 4 bases removed from V and 2 bases from J, the gap between germline ends came to 10 bases. This CDR3 region has 13 residues. From germline, CDR1 is SGHTS and CDR2 YDEGEE. For the CDR3, the DNA is TGTGCCAGCAGCCCGGACAGCCCCTACGAGCAGTACTTC. This codes for CASSPDSPYEQYF.

The CDR3 sequence is CASSQTGTQGWTEQYF. The CDR3 region has the DNA TGTGCCAGCAGTCAAACCGGGACCCAGGGATGGACCGAGCAGTACTTC. This chain joins TRBV6-6 and TRBJ2-7; D might be TRBD1 or TRBD2, each matching 5 bases. Germline V gene sequence: CDR1 MNHNY, CDR2 SVGAGI (reference sequence). With 5 bases removed from V and 6 bases from J, the gap between germline ends came to 23 bases. The CDR3 sequence is 16 residues long.

The V call is TRBV4-1, the J call TRBJ2-1, with 7 nucleotides matching TRBD1. Germline V gene sequence: CDR1 MGHRA, CDR2 YSYEKL. CDR3 length: 14 residues. The ends lost 1 base at V and 5 bases at J; junction bases unmatched: 2. CDR3 loop: CASSQGTGNNEQFF. The CDR3 nucleotides read TGCGCCAGCAGCCAAGGGACAGGAAACAATGAGCAGTTCTTC.

Comment on this clone: A junction end diverges from the germline sequence, so it may reflect a read error. The V call is TRBV19, the J call TRBJ2-2; D gene unclear. The germline V gene encodes CDR1 LNHDA and CDR2 SQIVND (reference sequence). The CDR3 has 17 residues. CDR3 nucleotides: TGTGCCAGTGGTATTCCGGGTGAGCTAGAGCTCACCGGGGAGCTGTTTTTT. Its translation: CASGIPGELELTGELFF.

In this sample, this clone turned up once. The chain carries TRBV28 and TRBJ2-3, with TRBD2 identical over 9 bases. CDR1 MDHEN and CDR2 SYDVKM come from the germline V gene. Trimming at V came to 5 bases and at J to 2 bases, leaving 5 bases not matched to a gene. The CDR3 loop spans 15 amino acids. CDR3 coding DNA: TGTGCCAGCAGTGTTAGCGGGAGCTACACAGATACGCAGTATTTT. Protein: CASSVSGSYTDTQYF. Complete variable domain (other parts from reference TRBV28 and TRBJ2-3): DVKVTQSSRYLVKRTGEKVFLECVQDMDHENMFWYRQDPGLGLRLIYFSYDVKMKEKGDIPEGYSVSREKKERFSLILESASTNQTSMYLCASSVSGSYTDTQYFGPGTRLTVL.

The rearrangement uses TRBV9 and TRBJ2-7; unclear D gene. CDR3 size: 13 residues. The germline V gene has CDR1 SGDLS and CDR2 YYNGEE. V was trimmed by 3 bases and J by 5 bases, leaving 12 bases between them. CDR3 in amino acids: CASSATITNEQYF. CDR3 nucleotide sequence: TGTGCCAGCAGCGCTACCATAACGAACGAGCAGTACTTC.

The chain links TRBV4-2 to TRBJ2-7; a possible D gene is TRBD2 (6 bases). CDR1 and CDR2 (germline): LGHNA, YNFKEQ. Trimming pared 4 bases from V and 1 base from J, leaving 20 bases between. This CDR3 has 17 residues. The CDR3 loop reads CASSRRLGSSTSYEQYF. Here the CDR3 DNA reads TGTGCCAGCAGCCGGAGACTAGGATCTAGTACTTCCTACGAGCAGTACTTC.

J is TRBJ1-1 and V is TRBV9; maybe TRBD1 (5 bases). This CDR3 is 14 amino acids long. The germline V gene has CDR1 SGDLS and CDR2 YYNGEE. V dropped 4 bases and J dropped 1 base, with 11 bases sitting between them. DNA for the CDR3: TGTGCCAGCAGCACCTGGGGGGGGAACACTGAAGCTTTCTTT. It specifies CASSTWGGNTEAFF. Looking up the rest from reference TRBV9 and TRBJ1-1 gives the full variable domain: DSGVTQTPKHLITATGQRVTLRCSPRSGDLSVYWYQQSLDQGLQFLIQYYNGEERAKGNILERFSAQQFPDLHSELNLSSLELGDSALYFCASSTWGGNTEAFFGQGTRLTVV.

The rearrangement links TRBV28 to TRBJ2-7, with D possibly TRBD2 on 6 matching bases. The CDR3 length is 16 residues. Germline-derived CDR1 and CDR2 are MDHEN and SYDVKM. V lost 6 bases and J lost 0, with 18 bases in between. The DNA of the CDR3 is TGTGCCAGCAGCCCTTCCGTGCGGGGTAGCTCCTACGAGCAGTACTTC. This gives the protein CASSPSVRGSSYEQYF.